One sample yielded the 25 T cell receptor beta chains listed below, sequenced in a study of spatial heterogeneity in lung cancer (dated by TCRdb to 2018 to 2020). Taken with the paper, the label for time point translates to: blood at routine non-recurrence follow-up after resection. Without any cell sorting, TCR sequencing was performed on whole RNA extracted either from tumor and nontumor lung tissue or from cryopreserved PBMC samples. Receptors were amplified or captured by 5' RACE. Sequencing used a NextSeq 500. TCRdb passed the public sequencing reads through fastp at Q25 and MiXCR, retaining productive beta sequences. Each record represents a unique CDR3 protein, reported with the most common genes and DNA among its rows. The sample table records 95,000 to 130,000 distinct CDR3 sequences; 10% to 15% of these occur just once. The top ten clones comprise approximately 16% of the sample. The sample here was PBMCs, taken at follow-up. The receptor source for this set is a male donor with early-stage non-small cell lung cancer.

V is TRBV4-3 and J is TRBJ1-5; possible D gene TRBD1, 6 bases. The CDR3 totals 15 residues. The V gene's germline CDR1 is LGHNA and CDR2 YSLEER. V was trimmed by 0 bases and J by 5 bases, leaving 11 bases between them. The CDR3 protein is CASSQDGGGDQPQHF. Here the CDR3 DNA reads TGCGCCAGCAGCCAAGATGGAGGGGGGGATCAGCCCCAGCATTTT.

This clonotype was seen a handful of times. The chain recombines TRBV28 with TRBJ1-1; 8 positions match TRBD1. This CDR3 has 13 amino acids. Germline CDR1 and CDR2: MDHEN and SYDVKM. Trimming removed 6 bases from V and 3 bases from J; junction bases left unmatched: 3. The CDR3 region has the DNA TGTGCCAGCAGGGAACAGGGGGACACTGAAGCTTTCTTT. Translation gives CASREQGDTEAFF.

This chain joins TRBV20-1 and TRBJ1-2; perhaps TRBD1 as D (5 bases). The CDR3 loop spans 14 amino acids. The germline V gene encodes CDR1 DFQATT and CDR2 SNEGSKA (reference sequence). Trimming took 5 bases from V and 4 from J, leaving 17 bases between them. Written as DNA, the CDR3 is TGCAGTGCTCCGGAGGGCAGGGTTACCTATGGCTACACCTTC. This codes for CSAPEGRVTYGYTF.

V and J are TRBV5-4 and TRBJ1-2; D remains ambiguous. Germline V gene sequence: CDR1 SGHNT, CDR2 YYREEE (reference sequence). This CDR3 spans 14 amino acids. V was cut by 2 bases and J by 2 bases, with 10 bases left in between. DNA of the CDR3: TGTGCCAGCAGCTTTGAGGCAGCGAACTATGGCTACACCTTC. Protein: CASSFEAANYGYTF. The entire variable domain, with the rest obtained from reference TRBV5-4 and TRBJ1-2, is as follows: ETGVTQSPTHLIKTRGQQVTLRCSSQSGHNTVSWYQQALGQGPQFIFQYYREEENGRGNFPPRFSGLQFPNYSSELNVNALELDDSALYLCASSFEAANYGYTFGSGTRLTVV.

This clonotype has more than one count but fewer than ten. The gene calls are TRBV12-3 or TRBV12-4 and TRBJ2-3, with TRBD2 matching 13 bases. The CDR3 covers 22 residues. V lost 5 bases to trimming and J lost 0 bases; unmatched junction nucleotides: 20. The CDR3, as DNA: TGTGCCAGCAGTCCTAGGGGTTCAAGACTAGCGGGGGGACTAGAGAGCACAGATACGCAGTATTTT. The encoded protein is CASSPRGSRLAGGLESTDTQYF.

This clonotype was detected only a few times. This chain uses TRBV29-1 with TRBJ1-3; TRBD1 aligns across 7 bases. The J segment lost 0 bases and the V segment lost 2 bases, leaving 4 bases of the junction unmatched. The CDR3 covers 15 residues. In germline, CDR1 is SQVTM, CDR2 ANQGSEA. The CDR3 nucleotides read TGCAGCGTTGAACGGACAGGAGTCTCTGGAAACACCATATATTTT. Protein: CSVERTGVSGNTIYF.

This clonotype has a handful of counts. The V and J genes are TRBV7-8 and TRBJ2-2, with 9 bases matching TRBD1. Germline trimming cut 7 bases from V and 7 bases from J; bases unmatched to any gene: 7. The CDR3 is 14 amino acids. The germline V gene has CDR1 SGHVS and CDR2 FQNEAQ. This chain's CDR3 is CASNLQGAGGELFF. Written as DNA, the CDR3 is TGTGCCAGCAACCTACAGGGGGCTGGCGGGGAGCTGTTTTTT.

This clonotype was recorded many times. The chain has TRBV5-5 and TRBJ2-5; 9 nucleotides match TRBD2. The CDR3 covers 16 residues. Germline V gene sequence: CDR1 SGHKS, CDR2 YYEKEE (reference sequence). With V trimmed by 1 base and J by 2 bases, 6 bases remained unmatched. The CDR3 spells CASSLSPSGVQETQYF. DNA for the CDR3: TGTGCCAGCAGCTTGTCTCCTAGCGGGGTACAAGAGACCCAGTACTTC.

This sequence joins TRBV7-6 and TRBJ1-2; 7 nucleotides line up with TRBD1. Germline CDR1 and CDR2: SGHVS and FNYEAQ. The CDR3 totals 14 residues. Trimming cost V 5 bases and J 6 bases; bases outside gene matches: 9. The CDR3 region has the DNA TGTGCCAGCAGCCCGGGGAGGGGGCGAGATGGCTACACCTTC. The encoded protein is CASSPGRGRDGYTF.

In this sample, this clonotype turned up once. The V gene is TRBV27, the J gene TRBJ1-2; D perhaps matches TRBD1 (6 bases). The CDR3 runs to 15 residues. Germline CDR1 is MNHEY and CDR2 is SMNVEV (reference sequence). Trimming left V 10 bases short and J 6 bases short, with 24 bases between. The CDR3 nucleotides are TGTGCCAAGCCCCGAGTGGGGGCGACTCCCAATGGCTACACCTTC. Protein: CAKPRVGATPNGYTF.

The V and J genes are TRBV19 and TRBJ1-2; TRBD1 might be the D (6 bases). The CDR3 contains 13 residues. Trimming cost V 8 bases and J 5 bases, with 15 bases left between them. The germline V gene has CDR1 LNHDA and CDR2 SQIVND (reference sequence). CDR3 nucleotides: TGTGCCAGTTCCATAGGGGGAGTTTATGGCTACACCTTC. The encoded protein is CASSIGGVYGYTF.

This chain connects TRBV6-5 to TRBJ2-7; 10 bases are a match to TRBD1. Germline CDR1 MNHEY, CDR2 SVGAGI. The CDR3 runs to 16 residues. V was clipped by 2 bases and J by 6 bases; unmatched bases: 10. CDR3 bases: TGTGCCAGCAGTTACCGCCGGGACAGGGGAATAGGCGAGCAGTACTTC. It translates to CASSYRRDRGIGEQYF.

This clonotype showed up just a few times. V gene TRBV6-2 or TRBV6-3 combines with J gene TRBJ2-3; maybe TRBD1 (5 bases). V lost 6 bases and J 1 base, leaving 11 bases between the germline ends. The CDR3 extends over 14 amino acids. Germline values: CDR1 MNHEY, CDR2 SVGEGT. CDR3 DNA sequence: TGTGCCAGCAGCTGGACATTCGGCACAGATACGCAGTATTTT. Encoded protein: CASSWTFGTDTQYF.

This clonotype was seen a few times. V is TRBV6-6 and J is TRBJ1-6, with 11 bases aligning to TRBD1. This CDR3 is 14 amino acids long. With 9 bases clipped from V and 9 bases from J, the junction kept 7 bases outside the gene matches. The germline gives CDR1 MNHNY, CDR2 SVGAGI (reference sequence). CDR3 coding DNA: TGTGCCAGTTTCGGGACAGGGGGAAGTTCACCCCTCCACTTT. This sequence encodes CASFGTGGSSPLHF.

This clonotype appeared many times. The CDR3 sequence: CSVDRHLNNSPLHF. The CDR3, as DNA: TGCAGCGTTGATCGGCACCTGAATAATTCACCCCTCCACTTT. The V and J genes are TRBV29-1 and TRBJ1-6; D unclear. Trimming removed 3 bases from V and 5 bases from J, with 11 bases in between. This CDR3 has 14 residues. Germline-derived CDR1 and CDR2 are SQVTM and ANQGSEA.

The chain uses TRBV20-1 and TRBJ1-2; tentatively, D is TRBD1 (6 bases). The CDR3 consists of 14 residues. Germline assignment: CDR1 DFQATT and CDR2 SNEGSKA (reference sequence). The germline V and J ends were trimmed by 2 bases and 0 bases, with 10 bases remaining between them. Here the CDR3 reads CSARRDTANYGYTF. The CDR3 DNA is TGCAGTGCTAGAAGGGACACAGCTAACTATGGCTACACCTTC.

This rearrangement joins TRBV28 to TRBJ2-7; 7 nucleotides align to TRBD1. The CDR3 length is 17 residues. Germline V gene data show CDR1 as MDHEN and CDR2 as SYDVKM. The ends lost 5 bases at V and 0 bases at J; junction bases unmatched: 13. CDR3 protein: CASSPLPQGPSSYEQYF. Written as DNA, the CDR3 is TGTGCCAGCAGTCCACTTCCACAGGGGCCGAGCTCCTACGAGCAGTACTTC.

The chain carries TRBV7-9 and TRBJ2-7, with D unresolved. This CDR3 contains 14 residues. From germline, CDR1 is SEHNR and CDR2 FQNEAQ (reference sequence). V was shortened by 4 bases and J by 0 bases, with 10 bases between the two germline ends. In DNA form, the CDR3 reads TGTGCCAGCAGCTCCAAGACAAGCTCCTACGAGCAGTACTTC. It encodes CASSSKTSSYEQYF.

The table lists this clonotype with many counts. The rearrangement joins TRBV20-1 to TRBJ1-1; no clear D gene. Germline CDR1 is DFQATT and CDR2 is SNEGSKA (reference sequence). The CDR3 spans 16 residues. Trimming took 5 bases from V and 0 from J, leaving 19 bases between them. CDR3 sequence (DNA): TGCAGTGCTCCCGGGAGGGTGCGACGAATGAACACTGAAGCTTTCTTT. Translated, it gives CSAPGRVRRMNTEAFF.

This clonotype was counted many times. V is TRBV20-1 and J is TRBJ2-7; 8 bases map to TRBD2. In germline, CDR1 is DFQATT, CDR2 SNEGSKA (reference sequence). This CDR3 has 11 residues. V shed 8 bases, J shed 9 bases, and the junction held 9 bases outside the gene matches. CDR3 nucleotides: TGCAGTCGGGGGGGTGTTTTCTGGCAGTACTTC. It translates to CSRGGVFWQYF.

This clonotype was counted many times. The chain joins TRBV24-1 to TRBJ2-1; possible D gene TRBD2, 5 bases. Trimming shortened V by 3 bases and J by 8 bases, and 16 bases separated the two germline ends. The CDR3 runs to 15 residues. CDR1 is KGHDR and CDR2 is SFDVKD in the germline V gene. The DNA of the CDR3 is TGTGCCACCAGTGATCCACATCGAGGGTTCGATGAGCAGTTCTTC. Translating it yields CATSDPHRGFDEQFF.

V is TRBV7-8 and J is TRBJ1-1; D unclear. Trimming stripped 3 bases from V and 1 base from J, with 6 bases between. CDR3 length equals 13 residues. The V gene's germline CDR1 is SGHVS and CDR2 FQNEAQ. This CDR3 reads CASSFNWNTEAFF. The CDR3 nucleotides are TGTGCCAGCAGCTTCAATTGGAACACTGAAGCTTTCTTT.

This clonotype was seen many times. V gene TRBV20-1 combines with J gene TRBJ1-1; 8 bases agree with TRBD1. Germline V lookup: CDR1 DFQATT, CDR2 SNEGSKA (reference sequence). Trimming cost V 6 bases and J 4 bases; bases outside gene matches: 4. The CDR3 length is 12 residues. For the CDR3, the DNA is TGCAGTGCGACAGGGGCGAGCACTGAAGCTTTCTTT. It codes for CSATGASTEAFF.

This chain links TRBV10-3 with TRBJ2-7; no reliable D call. V dropped 3 bases and J dropped 3 bases, with 3 bases sitting between them. The CDR3 totals 11 residues. The germline gives CDR1 ENHRY, CDR2 SYGVKD. CDR3 DNA sequence: TGTGCCATCAGTGATATCTACGAGCAGTACTTC. This codes for CAISDIYEQYF.

This clonotype was recorded at least ten times. This rearrangement joins TRBV6-5 to TRBJ1-6; D perhaps matches TRBD1 (6 bases). CDR3 length: 15 amino acids. CDR1 is MNHEY, CDR2 SVGAGI, per germline. Between the trimmed V and J ends, which lost 6 bases and 4 bases, there was a span of 13 bases. In DNA, the CDR3 is TGTGCCAGCAGACCATCTCAGGGGTATAATTCACCCCTCCACTTT. It codes for CASRPSQGYNSPLHF.